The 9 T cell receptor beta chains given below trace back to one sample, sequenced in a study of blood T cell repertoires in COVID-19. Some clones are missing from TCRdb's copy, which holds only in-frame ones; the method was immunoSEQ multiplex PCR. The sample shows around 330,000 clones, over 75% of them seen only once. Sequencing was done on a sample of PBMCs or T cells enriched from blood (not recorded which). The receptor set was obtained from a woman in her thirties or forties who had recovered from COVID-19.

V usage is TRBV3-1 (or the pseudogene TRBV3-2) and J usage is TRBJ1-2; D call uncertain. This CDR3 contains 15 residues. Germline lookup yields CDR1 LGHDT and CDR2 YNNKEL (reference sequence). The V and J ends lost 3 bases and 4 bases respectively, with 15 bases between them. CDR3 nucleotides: TGTGCCAGCAGCCAGGCCACCTGGAGTACCTATGGCTACACCTTC. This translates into CASSQATWSTYGYTF.

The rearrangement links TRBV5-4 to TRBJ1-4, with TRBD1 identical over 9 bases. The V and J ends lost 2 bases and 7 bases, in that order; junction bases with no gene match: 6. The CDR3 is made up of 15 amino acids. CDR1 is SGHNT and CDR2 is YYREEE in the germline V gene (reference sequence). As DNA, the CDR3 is TGTGCCAGCAGCTTACAGGGGGCGGGAGGTGAAAAACTGTTTTTT. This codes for CASSLQGAGGEKLFF. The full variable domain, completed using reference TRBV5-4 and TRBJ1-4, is ETGVTQSPTHLIKTRGQQVTLRCSSQSGHNTVSWYQQALGQGPQFIFQYYREEENGRGNFPPRFSGLQFPNYSSELNVNALELDDSALYLCASSLQGAGGEKLFFGSGTQLSVL.

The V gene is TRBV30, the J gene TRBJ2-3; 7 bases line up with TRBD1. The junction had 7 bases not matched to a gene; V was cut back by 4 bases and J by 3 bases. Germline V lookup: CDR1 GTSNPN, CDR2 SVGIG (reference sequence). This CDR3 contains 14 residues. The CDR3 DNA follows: TGTGCCTGGAAACAGGGGCTTGGGACAGATACGCAGTATTTT. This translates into CAWKQGLGTDTQYF.

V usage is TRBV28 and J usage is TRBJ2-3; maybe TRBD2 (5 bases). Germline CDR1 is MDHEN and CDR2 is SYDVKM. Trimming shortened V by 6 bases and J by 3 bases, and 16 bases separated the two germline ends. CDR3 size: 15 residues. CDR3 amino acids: CASRPSSAGTDTQYF. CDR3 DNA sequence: TGTGCCAGCAGGCCTTCAAGCGCGGGTACAGATACGCAGTATTTT.

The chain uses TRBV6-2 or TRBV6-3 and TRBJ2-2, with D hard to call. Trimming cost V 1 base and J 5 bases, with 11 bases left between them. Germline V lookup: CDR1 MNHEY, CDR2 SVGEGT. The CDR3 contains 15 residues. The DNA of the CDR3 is TGTGCCAGCAGTTACTTTATCATTACTACCGGGGAGCTGTTTTTT. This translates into CASSYFIITTGELFF.

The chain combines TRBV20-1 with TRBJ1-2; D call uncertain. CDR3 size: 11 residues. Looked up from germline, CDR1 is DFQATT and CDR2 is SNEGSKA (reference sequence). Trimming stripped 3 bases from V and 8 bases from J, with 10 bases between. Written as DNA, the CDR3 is TGCAGTGCTAGCGATCGGGAAGGCTACACCTTC. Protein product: CSASDREGYTF.

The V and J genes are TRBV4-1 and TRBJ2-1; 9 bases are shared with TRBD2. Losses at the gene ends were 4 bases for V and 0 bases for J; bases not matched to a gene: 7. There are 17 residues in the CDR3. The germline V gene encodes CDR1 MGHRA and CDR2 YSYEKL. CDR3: CASSPTGTSTSYNEQFF. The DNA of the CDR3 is TGCGCCAGCAGCCCAACAGGGACTAGCACCTCCTACAATGAGCAGTTCTTC.

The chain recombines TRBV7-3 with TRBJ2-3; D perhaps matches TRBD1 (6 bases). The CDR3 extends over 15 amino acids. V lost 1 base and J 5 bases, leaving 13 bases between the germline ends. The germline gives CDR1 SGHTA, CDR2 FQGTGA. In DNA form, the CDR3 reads TGTGCCAGCAGCTTAATGGTGGGGGCCGGAGATACGCAGTATTTT. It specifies CASSLMVGAGDTQYF.

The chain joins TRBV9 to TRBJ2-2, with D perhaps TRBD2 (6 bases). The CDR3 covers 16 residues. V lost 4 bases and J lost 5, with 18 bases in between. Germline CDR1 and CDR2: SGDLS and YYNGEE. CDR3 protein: CASSPTWRGTTGELFF. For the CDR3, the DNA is TGTGCCAGCAGCCCCACCTGGCGCGGGACGACCGGGGAGCTGTTTTTT.